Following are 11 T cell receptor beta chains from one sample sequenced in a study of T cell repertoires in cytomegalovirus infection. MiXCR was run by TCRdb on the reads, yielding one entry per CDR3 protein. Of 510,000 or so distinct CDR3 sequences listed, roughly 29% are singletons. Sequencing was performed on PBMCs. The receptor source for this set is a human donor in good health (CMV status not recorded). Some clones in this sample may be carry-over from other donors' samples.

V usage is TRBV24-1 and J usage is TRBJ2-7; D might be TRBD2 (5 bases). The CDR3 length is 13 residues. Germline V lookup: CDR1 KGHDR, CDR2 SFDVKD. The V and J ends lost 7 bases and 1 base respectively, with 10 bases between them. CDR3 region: CATSPSGSYEQYF. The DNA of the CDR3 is TGTGCCACCAGCCCCTCGGGATCCTACGAGCAGTACTTC.

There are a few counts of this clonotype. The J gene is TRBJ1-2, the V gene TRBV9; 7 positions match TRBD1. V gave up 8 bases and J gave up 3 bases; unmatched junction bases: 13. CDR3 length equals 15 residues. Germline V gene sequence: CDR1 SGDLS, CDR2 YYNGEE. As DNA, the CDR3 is TGTGCCAGTTACGGGGGCAGGGGGGTTGACTATGGCTACACCTTC. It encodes CASYGGRGVDYGYTF.

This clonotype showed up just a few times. The CDR3 region is CASSLLQPSSYNSPLHF. CDR3 sequence (DNA): TGTGCCAGCAGCTTATTACAGCCGAGCTCCTATAATTCACCCCTCCACTTT. The rearrangement uses TRBV7-2 and TRBJ1-6; unclear D gene. The germline gives CDR1 SGHTA, CDR2 FQGNSA. The ends were cut back, 2 bases at V and 0 bases at J, with 11 bases in the middle. The CDR3 covers 17 residues.

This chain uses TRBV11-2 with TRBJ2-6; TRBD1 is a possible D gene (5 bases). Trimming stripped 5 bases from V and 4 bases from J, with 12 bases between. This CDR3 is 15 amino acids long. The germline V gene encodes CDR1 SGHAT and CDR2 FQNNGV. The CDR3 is CASSPGQGGANVLTF. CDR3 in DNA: TGTGCCAGCAGCCCAGGTCAGGGAGGGGCCAACGTCCTGACTTTC. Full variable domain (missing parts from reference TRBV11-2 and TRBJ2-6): EAGVAQSPRYKIIEKRQSVAFWCNPISGHATLYWYQQILGQGPKLLIQFQNNGVVDDSQLPKDRFSAERLKGVDSTLKIQPAKLEDSAVYLCASSPGQGGANVLTFGAGSRLTVL.

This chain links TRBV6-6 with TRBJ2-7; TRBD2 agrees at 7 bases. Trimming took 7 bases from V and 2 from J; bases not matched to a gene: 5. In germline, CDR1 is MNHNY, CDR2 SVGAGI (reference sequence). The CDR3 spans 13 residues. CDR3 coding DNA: TGTGCCAGCATTCCAGGACTAGCCTACGAGCAGTACTTC. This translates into CASIPGLAYEQYF.

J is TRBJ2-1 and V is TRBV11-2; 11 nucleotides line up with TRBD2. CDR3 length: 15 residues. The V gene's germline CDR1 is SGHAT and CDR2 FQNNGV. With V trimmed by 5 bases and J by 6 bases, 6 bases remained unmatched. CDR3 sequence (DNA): TGTGCCAGCAGCCCCGGGACTAGCGGATTCAATGAGCAGTTCTTC. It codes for CASSPGTSGFNEQFF.

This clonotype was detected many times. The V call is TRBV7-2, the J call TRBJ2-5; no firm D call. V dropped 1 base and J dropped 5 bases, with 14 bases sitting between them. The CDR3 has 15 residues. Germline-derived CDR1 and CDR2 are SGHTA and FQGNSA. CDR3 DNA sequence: TGTGCCAGCAGCTTAGTCTTCGCGGTTACCGAGACCCAGTACTTC. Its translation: CASSLVFAVTETQYF.

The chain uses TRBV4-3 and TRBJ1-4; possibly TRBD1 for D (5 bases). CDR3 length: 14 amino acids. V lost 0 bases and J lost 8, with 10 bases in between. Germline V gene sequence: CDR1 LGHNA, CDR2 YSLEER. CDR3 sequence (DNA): TGCGCCAGCAGCCAAGATAGAGGGGCGGAAAAACTGTTTTTT. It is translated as CASSQDRGAEKLFF.

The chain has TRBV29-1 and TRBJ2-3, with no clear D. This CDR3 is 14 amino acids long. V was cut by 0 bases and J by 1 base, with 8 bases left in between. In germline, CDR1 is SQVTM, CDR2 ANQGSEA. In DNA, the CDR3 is TGCAGCGTTGAAGATCAAGAGGGCACAGATACGCAGTATTTT. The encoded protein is CSVEDQEGTDTQYF.

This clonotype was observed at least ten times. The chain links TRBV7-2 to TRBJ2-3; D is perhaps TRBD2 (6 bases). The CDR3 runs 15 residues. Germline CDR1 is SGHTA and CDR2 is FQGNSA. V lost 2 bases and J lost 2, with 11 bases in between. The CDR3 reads CASSLLAMVTDTQYF. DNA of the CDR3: TGTGCCAGCAGCTTACTAGCGATGGTCACAGATACGCAGTATTTT.

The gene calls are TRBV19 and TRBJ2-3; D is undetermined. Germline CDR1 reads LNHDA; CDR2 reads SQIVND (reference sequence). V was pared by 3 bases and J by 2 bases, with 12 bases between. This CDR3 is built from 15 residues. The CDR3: CASSIGSTITDTQYF. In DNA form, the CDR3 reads TGTGCCAGTAGTATCGGCTCGACGATCACAGATACGCAGTATTTT.